The entry below gives a single T cell receptor (beta chain) sequence along with its context. The antigen is not known. A much larger clonotype is one base distant, so this may be a read error. Stable disease denoted Graves' hyperthyroidism without ophthalmopathy progression within 18 months. Newly diagnosed hyperthyroidism, duration under 2 months, in patients aged 18 to 65. Every diagnosis used clinical symptoms, serum thyroxine and TRAb, thyroid ultrasound and orbital computed tomography. This specimen belongs to a study of T cells in Graves' hyperthyroidism and ophthalmopathy. Study-level findings and limits: A median around 6 months before onset, the model predicted ophthalmopathy.

TCR beta CDR3 region amplification was performed from RNA transcripts. HTBI primers were employed in a first-round RT-PCR of the TCR CDR3. TCRdb re-analysed the multiplex PCR reads in MiXCR, keeping a single row per CDR3 protein. The table records approximately 700,000 distinct CDR3 sequences, approximately 16% of them present only once. The CDR3 loop spans 11 amino acids. Trimming removed 7 bases at V and 7 bases at J, with 10 bases between. CDR1 is GTSNPN and CDR2 is SVGIG in the germline V gene (reference sequence). This TCR was recovered from a man aged 18 to 29 with Graves' hyperthyroidism. The chain joins TRBV30 to TRBJ1-4, with TRBD1 as a possible D gene (5 bases). Source material: blood. In nucleotides, the CDR3 is TGTGCCTCGGAGCAGGGTGAAAAACTGTTTTTT. Translated: CASEQGEKLFF.